This passage covers 30 T cell receptor beta chains from one sample sequenced in a study of blood T cell repertoires in COVID-19. The assay was immunoSEQ multiplex PCR, and TCRdb's table has in-frame clones only and misses some. The top ten hold approximately 20% of the sample, which has some 80,000 clones, approximately 90% seen once. The sample consisted of peripheral blood. Receptors were obtained from a human donor in a cohort sampled during active COVID-19.

The rearrangement joins TRBV6-5 to TRBJ1-1; 7 bases map to TRBD1. The junction had 1 base not matched to a gene; V was cut back by 2 bases and J by 1 base. CDR1 is MNHEY and CDR2 is SVGAGI in the germline V gene. The CDR3 spans 14 residues. CDR3 loop: CASSYNRGNTEAFF. CDR3 nucleotide sequence: TGTGCCAGCAGTTACAACAGGGGGAACACTGAAGCTTTCTTT.

This clone was seen just once. The chain links TRBV14 to TRBJ2-5, with D uncertain. Trimming removed 4 bases from V and 7 bases from J, with 13 bases in between. The length of the CDR3 is 13 residues. Germline V lookup: CDR1 SGHDN, CDR2 FVKESK. CDR3 loop: CASSPRVSWTQYF. For the CDR3, the DNA is TGTGCCAGCAGCCCCCGGGTGTCTTGGACCCAGTACTTC.

V and J are TRBV6-5 and TRBJ2-7; weak D call: TRBD1 (6 bases). The germline V gene encodes CDR1 MNHEY and CDR2 SVGAGI. This CDR3 has 14 amino acids. V dropped 6 bases and J dropped 1 base, with 13 bases sitting between them. The CDR3, as DNA: TGTGCCAGCAGCACTATTGACAGGTCCTACGAGCAGTACTTC. Amino acid sequence: CASSTIDRSYEQYF.

V gene TRBV6-5 combines with J gene TRBJ1-2, with 7 bases identical to TRBD1. V lost 6 bases and J lost 1; bases outside the gene matches: 8. This CDR3 is built from 15 residues. Germline V gene data show CDR1 as MNHEY and CDR2 as SVGAGI. CDR3 DNA sequence: TGTGCCAGCAGCCAGTCGGGACAGAATAACTATGGCTACACCTTC. Translating gives CASSQSGQNNYGYTF.

The chain links TRBV11-2 to TRBJ2-7; D gene unclear. Trimming took off 0 bases at V and 2 bases at J, with 11 bases between the two ends. CDR1 is SGHAT and CDR2 is FQNNGV in the germline V gene. This CDR3 contains 15 residues. CDR3 in amino acids: CASSLENHFTYEQYF. As DNA, the CDR3 is TGTGCCAGCAGCTTAGAGAACCACTTCACCTACGAGCAGTACTTC.

This chain joins TRBV19 and TRBJ1-1; D not resolved. The CDR3 runs 15 residues. Germline values: CDR1 LNHDA, CDR2 SQIVND (reference sequence). V was shortened by 5 bases and J by 4 bases, with 17 bases between the two germline ends. DNA of the CDR3: TGTGCCAGTAGTCTCTACGCCCGGGAGGGCACTGAAGCTTTCTTT. It is translated as CASSLYAREGTEAFF.

The chain uses TRBV6-2 or TRBV6-3 and TRBJ2-5; no clear D. The germline V gene has CDR1 MNHEY and CDR2 SVGEGT. The CDR3 totals 14 residues. V shed 0 bases and J shed 2 bases, with 7 bases lying between them. CDR3 DNA sequence: TGTGCCAGCAGTTACTCGAGCATTCAAGAGACCCAGTACTTC. This gives the protein CASSYSSIQETQYF.

The chain employs TRBV5-5 and TRBJ1-5, with 10 bases lining up with TRBD1. Germline lookup yields CDR1 SGHKS and CDR2 YYEKEE (reference sequence). J was trimmed by 0 bases and V by 5 bases; bases with no gene match: 5. The CDR3 totals 16 residues. CDR3 sequence (DNA): TGTGCCAGCAGTTATGGGACAGGGGTTAGCAATCAGCCCCAGCATTTT. Its protein is CASSYGTGVSNQPQHF.

In this sample, this clone turned up once. The rearrangement uses TRBV9 and TRBJ1-1, with D tentatively TRBD1 (6 bases). The germline CDR1 and CDR2 sequences are SGDLS and YYNGEE. V lost 0 bases, J lost 3 bases, and 15 bases lay in between. This CDR3 has 16 amino acids. The CDR3 DNA is TGTGCCAGCAGCGTAGAAATAACCTCAGGGGACACTGAAGCTTTCTTT. Protein: CASSVEITSGDTEAFF.

The CDR3: CASKDSITGELFF. The CDR3 DNA reads as TGTGCCAGCAAGGACAGCATCACCGGGGAGCTGTTTTTT. V and J are TRBV11-3 and TRBJ2-2, with a possible D match to TRBD1 (6 bases). Trimming shortened V by 7 bases and J by 4 bases, and 10 bases separated the two germline ends. The CDR3 is 13 amino acids. Germline assignment: CDR1 SGHNT and CDR2 YENEEA.

This clone showed up just a few times. This sequence joins TRBV7-2 and TRBJ2-1; 8 bases are shared with TRBD2. V was clipped by 2 bases and J by 8 bases; unmatched bases: 5. The CDR3 contains 14 residues. The germline V gene has CDR1 SGHTA and CDR2 FQGNSA. CDR3 amino acids: CASSLSGGADEQFF. CDR3 nucleotides: TGTGCCAGCAGCTTATCCGGGGGGGCCGATGAGCAGTTCTTC. The variable domain in full, with the rest retrieved from reference TRBV7-2 and TRBJ2-1, is GAGVSQSPSNKVTEKGKDVELRCDPISGHTALYWYRQSLGQGLEFLIYFQGNSAPDKSGLPSDRFSAERTGGSVSTLTIQRTQQEDSAVYLCASSLSGGADEQFFGPGTRLTVL.

The chain is built from TRBV19 and TRBJ2-1; D is perhaps TRBD2 (5 bases). Germline assignment: CDR1 LNHDA and CDR2 SQIVND (reference sequence). The germline V and J ends were trimmed by 0 bases and 5 bases, with 17 bases remaining between them. The CDR3 covers 17 residues. CDR3 in amino acids: CASSIDGPAAWDNEQFF. The CDR3, as DNA: TGTGCCAGTAGTATAGATGGGCCAGCGGCCTGGGACAATGAGCAGTTCTTC.

The CDR3 sequence: CASTGAPGGGRSYEQYF. The CDR3 coding sequence is TGCGCCAGCACCGGCGCCCCGGGCGGAGGCCGCTCCTACGAGCAGTACTTC. The chain couples TRBV5-1 to TRBJ2-7, with D perhaps matching TRBD2 (5 bases). This CDR3 is built from 17 residues. Germline V gene lookup returns CDR1 SGHRS and CDR2 YFSETQ. Trimming shortened V by 6 bases and J by 0 bases, and 22 bases separated the two germline ends. Based on the CDR3 plus reference TRBV5-1 and TRBJ2-7, the full variable domain is KAGVTQTPRYLIKTRGQQVTLSCSPISGHRSVSWYQQTPGQGLQFLFEYFSETQRNKGNFPGRFSGRQFSNSRSEMNVSTLELGDSALYLCASTGAPGGGRSYEQYFGPGTRLTVT.

This clone showed up just a few times. The chain links TRBV3-1 (or the pseudogene TRBV3-2) to TRBJ1-2; TRBD1 is a possible D gene (5 bases). Germline CDR1 is LGHDT and CDR2 is YNNKEL (reference sequence). Trimming pared 0 bases from V and 4 bases from J, leaving 6 bases between. The CDR3 extends over 13 amino acids. The CDR3 protein is CASSQEGAYGYTF. Here the CDR3 DNA reads TGTGCCAGCAGCCAAGAAGGGGCCTATGGCTACACCTTC.

The J gene is TRBJ1-5, the V gene TRBV6-5; tentatively, D is TRBD1 (5 bases). The CDR3 spans 12 residues. Trimming took 10 bases from V and 7 from J, leaving 14 bases between them. Germline loops: CDR1 MNHEY, CDR2 SVGAGI. The CDR3 DNA sequence: TGTGCCACCGTAGGCTGGGGCCAGCCCCAGCATTTT. Its protein product is CATVGWGQPQHF.

J is TRBJ2-7 and V is TRBV15, with unresolved D. Germline CDR1 reads LNHNV; CDR2 reads YYDKDF (reference sequence). V lost 0 bases to trimming and J lost 2 bases, with 14 bases between them. The CDR3 length is 16 residues. CDR3: CATSRDRRAKTYEQYF. The CDR3 DNA sequence: TGTGCCACCAGCAGAGATCGGAGAGCAAAAACCTACGAGCAGTACTTC.

The V and J genes are TRBV9 and TRBJ2-7; the D is unclear. This CDR3 has 14 residues. Trimming shortened V by 0 bases and J by 2 bases, and 9 bases separated the two germline ends. Germline CDR1 reads SGDLS; CDR2 reads YYNGEE. The CDR3 DNA is TGTGCCAGCAGCGTAGATAACAGAGCCTACGAGCAGTACTTC. Translated: CASSVDNRAYEQYF. Using reference TRBV9 and TRBJ2-7 for the parts outside the CDR3, the full variable domain is DSGVTQTPKHLITATGQRVTLRCSPRSGDLSVYWYQQSLDQGLQFLIQYYNGEERAKGNILERFSAQQFPDLHSELNLSSLELGDSALYFCASSVDNRAYEQYFGPGTRLTVT.

This clone was seen only once. This sequence joins TRBV3-1 (or the pseudogene TRBV3-2) and TRBJ2-5; weak D call: TRBD1 (8 bases). The CDR3 length is 15 residues. CDR1 is LGHDT, CDR2 YNNKEL, per germline (reference sequence). V was cut by 6 bases and J by 3 bases, with 17 bases left in between. CDR3 region: CASRTTGGAEETQYF. In nucleotides, the CDR3 is TGTGCCAGCAGAACAACAGGGGGGGCTGAAGAGACCCAGTACTTC.

The chain recombines TRBV7-3 with TRBJ1-3; D unclear. V was clipped by 0 bases and J by 0 bases, with 9 bases between them. The CDR3 covers 16 residues. Germline CDR1 is SGHTA and CDR2 is FQGTGA. The CDR3 DNA sequence: TGTGCCAGCAGCTTAACGGGCGGGAGCTCTGGAAACACCATATATTTT. It is translated as CASSLTGGSSGNTIYF.

This chain links TRBV30 with TRBJ1-6; 7 bases match TRBD1. The trim removed 3 bases at V and 10 bases at J, leaving 6 bases unmatched. Germline V gene sequence: CDR1 GTSNPN, CDR2 SVGIG (reference sequence). This CDR3 contains 13 residues. The CDR3 spells CAWRGTVGSPLHF. Here the CDR3 DNA reads TGTGCCTGGAGGGGGACAGTCGGATCACCCCTCCACTTT.

The DNA for the CDR3 is TGTGCCAGCAGCTTAGAGGGGACTAGCGGGAGGTACGAGCAGTACTTC. Its translation is CASSLEGTSGRYEQYF. V is TRBV11-2 and J is TRBJ2-7; the match to TRBD2 covers 15 bases. Trimming cost V 0 bases and J 4 bases; bases outside gene matches: 1. The CDR3 runs 16 residues. The germline V gene encodes CDR1 SGHAT and CDR2 FQNNGV.

In this sample, this clone turned up once. This chain links TRBV7-2 with TRBJ1-2; the match to TRBD1 covers 8 bases. The germline V gene has CDR1 SGHTA and CDR2 FQGNSA. Germline trimming cut 4 bases from V and 8 bases from J; bases unmatched to any gene: 9. The length of the CDR3 is 14 residues. CDR3: CASSSMTGAGGYTF. CDR3 coding DNA: TGTGCCAGCAGCTCCATGACAGGGGCGGGAGGCTACACCTTC.

The chain combines TRBV5-1 with TRBJ2-6; D call uncertain. V lost 0 bases and J 4 bases, leaving 20 bases between the germline ends. The CDR3 length is 19 residues. Germline CDR1 SGHRS, CDR2 YFSETQ. The CDR3 here is CASSLGVLRLLVGANVLTF. As DNA, the CDR3 is TGCGCCAGCAGCTTGGGAGTCCTGCGACTCCTTGTAGGGGCCAACGTCCTGACTTTC.

The chain couples TRBV15 to TRBJ2-1; possibly TRBD1 for D (6 bases). The length of the CDR3 is 16 residues. Germline values: CDR1 LNHNV, CDR2 YYDKDF (reference sequence). V lost 1 base, J lost 0 bases, and 10 bases lay in between. The CDR3 is CATSRAPDSSYNEQFF. The CDR3 DNA reads TGTGCCACCAGCAGAGCCCCGGACAGCTCCTACAATGAGCAGTTCTTC.

This clone was seen only once. The genes are TRBV2 and TRBJ1-2; unclear D gene. Germline CDR1 reads SNHLY; CDR2 reads FYNNEI. The CDR3 spans 14 residues. With 6 bases removed from V and 4 bases from J, the gap between germline ends came to 15 bases. This chain's CDR3 is CASRMGRSGYGYTF. The CDR3 DNA reads TGTGCCAGCAGGATGGGCAGGTCCGGCTATGGCTACACCTTC.

The chain employs TRBV7-2 and TRBJ2-1, with 9 bases matching TRBD1. Germline V gene lookup returns CDR1 SGHTA and CDR2 FQGNSA. The CDR3 totals 15 residues. The V gene end was trimmed by 6 bases and the J gene end by 1 base; junction bases not matched to a gene: 4. The CDR3: CASRVDRGSYNEQFF. The CDR3 region has the DNA TGTGCCAGCAGAGTGGACAGGGGATCCTACAATGAGCAGTTCTTC.

In its sample, this clone was seen once. The gene calls are TRBV5-1 and TRBJ2-2, with 10 bases matching TRBD1. The CDR3 has 15 amino acids. Germline values: CDR1 SGHRS, CDR2 YFSETQ. V dropped 4 bases and J dropped 6; count of bases not matched to a gene: 6. This CDR3 reads CASSVRDRGPGELFF. The CDR3 region has the DNA TGCGCCAGCAGCGTCCGGGACAGGGGCCCCGGGGAGCTGTTTTTT.

V usage is TRBV12-2 and J usage is TRBJ1-1; the table's D call, TRBD1, was not checked against the DNA. TRBV12-2 is given as a pseudogene. CDR3 length equals 15 residues. For the CDR3, the DNA is TGTGCAAGTCGCTTAGCGACACAGGGGGGGACTGAAGCTTTCTTT. It is translated as CASRLATQGGTEAFF.

This clone was counted a single time. The chain uses TRBV5-1 and TRBJ2-7, with TRBD2 identical over 9 bases. This CDR3 comprises 16 residues. CDR1 is SGHRS, CDR2 YFSETQ, per germline. Trimming took 3 bases from V and 3 from J; bases not matched to a gene: 10. This chain's CDR3 is CASSSYGREGLYEQYF. In nucleotides, the CDR3 is TGCGCCAGCAGCTCCTACGGGCGGGAGGGTCTCTACGAGCAGTACTTC. Drawing the rest from reference TRBV5-1 and TRBJ2-7, the complete variable domain is KAGVTQTPRYLIKTRGQQVTLSCSPISGHRSVSWYQQTPGQGLQFLFEYFSETQRNKGNFPGRFSGRQFSNSRSEMNVSTLELGDSALYLCASSSYGREGLYEQYFGPGTRLTVT.

The chain couples TRBV7-9 to TRBJ2-5, with D possibly TRBD1 on 6 matching bases. CDR1 is SEHNR, CDR2 FQNEAQ, per germline (reference sequence). The CDR3 consists of 14 residues. V was pared by 4 bases and J by 2 bases, with 11 bases between. CDR3 nucleotides: TGTGCCAGCAGCTACACCGGGACACAAGAGACCCAGTACTTC. Its protein product is CASSYTGTQETQYF.